The sequence of this TCR beta chain was determined in a study of early T cells in non-severe SARS-CoV-2 infection. Study context: Bulk RNA from unsorted whole blood was sequenced; chains were unpaired.

The CDR3 sequence is 14 residues long. Germline loops: CDR1 SGHAT, CDR2 FQNNGV. V shed 4 bases and J shed 4 bases, with 12 bases lying between them. Unique molecular identifiers were affixed to single, distinct cDNA molecules. TCRdb fed the 5' RACE reads into MiXCR, producing one record per CDR3 protein. The sample records tens of thousands of distinct CDR3 sequences, about 10% being singletons. Study-wide findings and caveats: Sequences matched to VDJdb favored anti-spike CD8 responses, while private and CD4 specificities were missed.

This clonotype was recorded at least ten times. The antigen remains undetermined. This TCR derives from an adult who was a healthcare worker with PCR-confirmed SARS-CoV-2 infection or an uninfected control (not recorded which). The material was whole blood, obtained at baseline. The V gene is TRBV11-2, the J gene TRBJ2-3; the D gene is possibly TRBD2 (6 bases). As DNA, the CDR3 is TGTGCCAGCAGCTACACTAGCATCGCAGATACGCAGTATTTT. Translated, it gives CASSYTSIADTQYF. Drawing the rest from reference TRBV11-2 and TRBJ2-3, the complete variable domain is EAGVAQSPRYKIIEKRQSVAFWCNPISGHATLYWYQQILGQGPKLLIQFQNNGVVDDSQLPKDRFSAERLKGVDSTLKIQPAKLEDSAVYLCASSYTSIADTQYFGPGTRLTVL.